The present T cell receptor beta chain was sequenced within a study of neoadjuvant anti-PD-1 for oral cavity cancer. The table came from immunoSEQ multiplex PCR; TCRdb's copy has only in-frame clones and leaves some out. Of approximately 35,000 clones listed, more than 75% are singletons. CDR3 length: 13 amino acids. Germline values: CDR1 MGHRA, CDR2 YSYEKL. The ends were cut back, 3 bases at V and 6 bases at J, with 9 bases in the middle. V is TRBV4-1 and J is TRBJ2-1, with no clear D. The sequencing here drew on PBMCs, taken before nivolumab (anti-PD-1) treatment. The receptor comes from a person between 40 and 85 years old with oral cavity squamous cell carcinoma. Written as DNA, the CDR3 is TGCGCCAGCAGCCACCTAACGATCAATGAGCAGTTCTTC. It translates to CASSHLTINEQFF.